This TCR beta chain derives from a study of technical replicates of blood from a few donors. The protocol was immunoSEQ multiplex PCR, while the TCRdb copy is restricted to in-frame clones and leaves out a portion. The sample shows 45,000 to 65,000 clones, around 95% of them seen only once. Losses at the gene ends were 6 bases for V and 2 bases for J; bases not matched to a gene: 6. The CDR3 contains 17 residues. CDR1 is ENHRY, CDR2 SYGVKD, per germline. The source is a human donor in good health. This chain joins TRBV10-3 and TRBJ2-5; 16 nucleotides align to TRBD2. Sequenced input: T cells isolated from PBMCs. CDR3 nucleotides: TGTGCCATCAGAAAAGCGGGACTAGCGGGAGGGCAAGAGACCCAGTACTTC. Translated: CAIRKAGLAGGQETQYF.